These 18 T cell receptor beta chains were all obtained from the same sample, sequenced in a study of T cells in Graves' hyperthyroidism and ophthalmopathy. RNA transcripts provided the source from which TCR beta CDR3 regions were amplified. The TCR CDR3 was amplified in a first-round RT-PCR using the HTBI primer set. MiXCR, applied by TCRdb to the multiplex PCR reads, yields one record per CDR3 protein. The repertoire has about 400,000 distinct CDR3 sequences, approximately 13% of them found once; the top ten carry about 9.1%. Sequencing used blood. These TCRs come from a woman aged 18-30 years with Graves' hyperthyroidism.

This clonotype was recorded a few times. This chain uses TRBV20-1 with TRBJ2-2, with D unresolved. V lost 0 bases and J lost 4, with 15 bases in between. The germline CDR1 and CDR2 sequences are DFQATT and SNEGSKA (reference sequence). This CDR3 has 16 amino acids. The CDR3 bases are TGCAGTGCTAGAGACCTCCTAGACCGGACCACCGGGGAGCTGTTTTTT. Translated, it gives CSARDLLDRTTGELFF.

At least ten counts were recorded for this clonotype. The chain joins TRBV3-1 to TRBJ1-3; tentatively, D is TRBD1 (5 bases). V lost 11 bases to trimming and J lost 7 bases, with 21 bases between them. The germline V gene has CDR1 LGHDT and CDR2 YNNKEL (reference sequence). There are 14 residues in the CDR3. CDR3 coding DNA: TGTGCCTCAGGGATGGAGGGTAGTTCGAACACCATATATTTT. It codes for CASGMEGSSNTIYF.

This clonotype was seen repeatedly, ten times or more. The chain combines TRBV6-2 or TRBV6-3 with TRBJ1-5; 7 bases fit TRBD1. The CDR3 length is 16 residues. V was clipped by 6 bases and J by 0 bases; unmatched bases: 8. CDR1 is MNHEY, CDR2 SVGEGT, per germline. The CDR3 DNA is TGTGCCAGCAGCCCTGCCACAGGGGATAGCAATCAGCCCCAGCATTTT. Its translation is CASSPATGDSNQPQHF.

This clonotype was picked up many times. The chain joins TRBV12-3 or TRBV12-4 to TRBJ2-5; TRBD2 matches at 10 bases. Trimming at V came to 7 bases and at J to 5 bases, leaving 7 bases not matched to a gene. The CDR3 spans 14 residues. The CDR3 DNA follows: TGTGCCAGCATCCTAGCGGGAGCTTTTGAGACCCAGTACTTC. This translates into CASILAGAFETQYF.

This clonotype came up many times. One end of the junction does not line up with germline, which may come from a read error. The chain uses TRBV24-1 and TRBJ1-1; 7 bases line up with TRBD1. The CDR3 is 16 amino acids. The germline V gene has CDR1 KGHDR and CDR2 SFDVKD. The CDR3, as DNA: TGTACCACCAGGGGGGGGGGCGCTTTTTCGGACACTGAAGCTTTCTTT. Amino acids: CTTRGGGAFSDTEAFF.

The table lists this clonotype with a few counts. This chain connects TRBV4-3 to TRBJ2-5; D ambiguous. The germline CDR1 and CDR2 sequences are LGHNA and YSLEER. This CDR3 has 13 amino acids. Deletions cut 2 bases from V and 3 bases from J, with 7 bases between. For the CDR3, the DNA is TGCGCCAGCAGCCAAAGGCTAGAAGAGACCCAGTACTTC. This gives the protein CASSQRLEETQYF.

This clonotype occurred many times. The chain links TRBV2 to TRBJ2-1; TRBD2 matches at 12 bases. Germline CDR1 is SNHLY and CDR2 is FYNNEI. J lost 9 bases, V lost 4 bases, and 1 base had no gene match. The CDR3 loop spans 13 amino acids. For the CDR3, the DNA is TGTGCCAGCAGTGGACTAGCGGGAGCTGAGCAGTTCTTC. It codes for CASSGLAGAEQFF.

This clonotype was picked up many times. This chain joins TRBV20-1 and TRBJ2-5; 10 nucleotides agree with TRBD2. The trim removed 1 base at V and 4 bases at J, leaving 0 bases unmatched. The CDR3 has 13 residues. CDR1 is DFQATT and CDR2 is SNEGSKA in the germline V gene (reference sequence). DNA of the CDR3: TGCAGTGCTAGAGTAGCGGGAGGAGAGACCCAGTACTTC. Translation gives CSARVAGGETQYF.

The sample holds a few counts of this clonotype. Since a much larger clone is just one base distant, this may be a read error. The rearrangement links TRBV7-9 to TRBJ1-5, with D uncertain. Germline V gene data show CDR1 as SEHNR and CDR2 as FQNEAQ (reference sequence). V lost 5 bases and J lost 0, with 8 bases in between. This CDR3 spans 14 amino acids. CDR3 amino acids: CASSVGYSNQPQHF. For the CDR3, the DNA is TGTGCCAGCAGCGTGGGGTATAGCAATCAGCCCCAGCATTTT. Combining the CDR3 with reference TRBV7-9 and TRBJ1-5 gives the whole variable domain DTGVSQNPRHKITKRGQNVTFRCDPISEHNRLYWYRQTLGQGPEFLTYFQNEAQLEKSRLLSDRFSAERPKGSFSTLEIQRTEQGDSAMYLCASSVGYSNQPQHFGDGTRLSIL.

On this clonotype itself: Since the CDR3 does not end with the conserved phenylalanine or tryptophan, this likely comes from a read error. The chain combines TRBV5-1 with TRBJ2-3; the D is unclear. The germline V and J ends were trimmed by 4 bases and 1 base, with 1 base remaining between them. The germline V gene encodes CDR1 SGHRS and CDR2 YFSETQ. This CDR3 spans 11 amino acids. Written as DNA, the CDR3 is TGCGCCAGCAGCCGCACAGATACGCAGTATCTT. Translated, it gives CASSRTDTQYL.

There are many counts of this clonotype. The chain has TRBV7-2 and TRBJ2-7, with 10 bases fitting TRBD2. CDR3 length: 15 amino acids. V lost 3 bases, J lost 1 base, and 3 bases stayed unmatched. In germline, CDR1 is SGHTA, CDR2 FQGNSA. The CDR3 loop is CASSFLAGGSYEQYF. In DNA form, the CDR3 reads TGTGCCAGCAGCTTCTTAGCGGGAGGTTCCTACGAGCAGTACTTC.

This sequence joins TRBV19 and TRBJ2-2, with 8 bases aligning to TRBD1. The CDR3 covers 14 residues. With 9 bases clipped from V and 0 bases from J, the junction kept 3 bases outside the gene matches. In germline, CDR1 is LNHDA, CDR2 SQIVND (reference sequence). CDR3 DNA sequence: TGTGCCAGCGTGGGACAGGCGAACACCGGGGAGCTGTTTTTT. Translation gives CASVGQANTGELFF.

CDR3 nucleotides: TGCGCCAGCAGCTTGTGGGGCCAGCACCAAGAGACCCAGTACTTC. It translates to CASSLWGQHQETQYF. The chain recombines TRBV5-1 with TRBJ2-5, with D possibly being TRBD1 (5 bases). The germline CDR1 and CDR2 sequences are SGHRS and YFSETQ. This CDR3 is built from 15 residues. Deletions cut 1 base from V and 0 bases from J, with 10 bases between.

Many counts were recorded for this clonotype. The chain couples TRBV7-8 to TRBJ1-4; 11 bases are a match to TRBD1. The CDR3 spans 16 residues. CDR1 SGHVS and CDR2 FQNEAQ come from the germline V gene. Trimming at V came to 2 bases and at J to 7 bases, leaving 6 bases not matched to a gene. The DNA for the CDR3 is TGTGCCAGCAGCTTAAGTGTTGGGACAGGGGGTGAAAAACTGTTTTTT. This sequence encodes CASSLSVGTGGEKLFF.

Ten or more counts support this clonotype. The chain links TRBV24-1 to TRBJ1-2, with 12 bases lining up with TRBD1. V lost 1 base, J lost 6 bases, and 5 bases stayed unmatched. The CDR3 runs 16 residues. Looked up from germline, CDR1 is KGHDR and CDR2 is SFDVKD. Here the CDR3 reads CATSDLGTGGADGYTF. The CDR3 region has the DNA TGTGCCACCAGTGATTTAGGGACAGGGGGCGCGGATGGCTACACCTTC.

A remark on this clonotype: Lacking the conserved final phenylalanine or tryptophan, this CDR3 likely reflects a read error. The rearrangement joins TRBV4-1 to TRBJ2-7, with D perhaps TRBD1 or TRBD2 (5 bases each). Germline V gives CDR1 MGHRA, CDR2 YSYEKL. The CDR3 extends over 15 amino acids. Deletions cut 1 base from V and 2 bases from J, with 12 bases between. The CDR3 coding sequence is TGCGCCAGCAGCCAAGGAGGGGCCGGAACCTACGAGCAGTACTGC. This sequence encodes CASSQGGAGTYEQYC.

This clonotype was detected ten times or more. The V gene is TRBV7-2, the J gene TRBJ1-2, with 7 bases fitting TRBD1. Germline V gene sequence: CDR1 SGHTA, CDR2 FQGNSA. V shed 5 bases, J shed 2 bases, and the junction held 5 bases outside the gene matches. This CDR3 is built from 14 residues. The chain's CDR3 is CASSPSQGNYGYTF. Written as DNA, the CDR3 is TGTGCCAGCAGCCCGTCACAGGGGAACTATGGCTACACCTTC.

This clonotype came up many times. V usage is TRBV6-1 and J usage is TRBJ2-1, with TRBD1 as a possible D gene (7 bases). The CDR3 totals 14 residues. Germline V gives CDR1 MNHNS, CDR2 SASEGT. Trimming pared 6 bases from V and 8 bases from J, leaving 17 bases between. The CDR3 reads CASRTGEAIHEQFF. The CDR3 region has the DNA TGTGCCAGCAGAACAGGGGAGGCAATCCATGAGCAGTTCTTC.